These T cell receptor beta chains were read from a single sample in a study of CD8 T cells in Susac syndrome. TCRdb ran MiXCR on the immunoSEQ multiplex PCR reads and lists one entry per CDR3 protein. The data hold some 300,000 distinct CDR3 sequences, with around 83% observed a single time. The sequenced material came from CD8+ T cells from PBMCs. The receptors shown here come from a human donor with multiple sclerosis. The CDR3 runs from the conserved cysteine through the conserved F or W. D genes are given only for firm matches. Clone size is given for some rows only: seen once, a few or many times, or a class if the clone is expanded.

CAWTQGNTEAFF,TGTGCCTGGACCCAGGGGAACACTGAAGCTTTCTTT,TRBV30,TRBJ1-1,NA,NA
CASSLGLSSYEQYF,TGTGCCAGCAGTTTGGGCCTGAGCTCCTACGAGCAGTACTTC,TRBV27,TRBJ2-7,NA,NA
CSVRQPGEQYF,TGCAGCGTTAGACAACCGGGGGAGCAGTACTTC,TRBV29-1,TRBJ2-7,NA,NA
CASSGSEGWDTEAFF,TGTGCCAGCAGTGGAAGTGAGGGCTGGGACACTGAAGCTTTCTTT,TRBV6-1,TRBJ1-1,NA,NA
CASSSDGTATYEQYF,TGTGCCAGCAGCTCAGACGGGACAGCTACCTACGAGCAGTACTTC,TRBV7-2,TRBJ2-7,NA,TRBD1
CASRQGLGEQYF,TGTGCCAGTAGGCAGGGACTGGGCGAGCAGTACTTC,TRBV19,TRBJ2-7,NA,NA
CSAREGLRGPYNEQFF,TGCAGTGCTAGAGAGGGACTTCGGGGACCCTACAATGAGCAGTTCTTC,TRBV20-1,TRBJ2-1,NA,NA
CASVFSGIAGGAQYF,TGTGCTAGTGTTTTCTCAGGGATAGCGGGAGGCGCGCAGTATTTT,TRBV12-5,TRBJ2-3,NA,TRBD2
CASSFLRVGSETQYF,TGTGCCAGCAGTTTCCTCAGGGTCGGATCAGAGACCCAGTACTTC,TRBV6-5,TRBJ2-5,few,NA
CASSHTPGLAGATSTDTQYF,TGTGCCAGCAGCCACACACCGGGACTAGCGGGAGCCACTAGCACAGATACGCAGTATTTT,TRBV3-1,TRBJ2-3,NA,TRBD2
CASRPSGAYEQYF,TGTGCCAGTAGACCTAGCGGGGCGTACGAGCAGTACTTC,TRBV19,TRBJ2-7,NA,TRBD2
CASSIGLAVTYEQYF,TGTGCCAGTAGTATCGGGCTAGCGGTAACCTACGAGCAGTACTTC,TRBV19,TRBJ2-7,NA,TRBD2
CATVTDRGTYGYTF,TGTGCCACCGTAACGGACAGGGGCACCTATGGCTACACCTTC,TRBV5-4,TRBJ1-2,NA,TRBD1
CASSDIIRGRNEQFF,TGTGCCAGCAGTGACATCATACGGGGCCGGAATGAGCAGTTCTTC,TRBV7-9,TRBJ2-1,NA,NA
CASSPQREESYNEQFF,TGTGCCAGCAGTCCGCAGCGGGAGGAATCATACAATGAGCAGTTCTTC,TRBV28,TRBJ2-1,NA,TRBD2
CASSLLGESAYEQYF,TGTGCCAGCAGTTTACTGGGGGAAAGCGCCTACGAGCAGTACTTC,TRBV28,TRBJ2-7,NA,NA
CASSLNPGPSGNTIYF,TGTGCCAGCAGCCTAAACCCGGGGCCCTCTGGAAACACCATATATTTT,TRBV7-9,TRBJ1-3,NA,NA
CSAPTLAAYNEQFF,TGCAGTGCCCCGACTCTAGCGGCCTACAATGAGCAGTTCTTC,TRBV20-1,TRBJ2-1,few,TRBD2
CASSFQLAGYYNEQFF,TGTGCCAGCAGCTTCCAACTAGCGGGATACTACAATGAGCAGTTCTTC,TRBV7-9,TRBJ2-1,NA,TRBD2
CSSLWGKRAEENEQFF,TGCAGCTCGCTGTGGGGGAAGCGGGCCGAAGAGAATGAGCAGTTCTTC,TRBV29-1,TRBJ2-1,NA,NA
CASSSIVEVTGELFF,TGTGCCAGCAGCTCGATAGTTGAGGTCACCGGGGAGCTGTTTTTT,TRBV7-9,TRBJ2-2,NA,NA
CASSTGVSSYEQYF,TGTGCCAGCAGTACGGGGGTGAGCTCCTACGAGCAGTACTTC,TRBV5-6,TRBJ2-7,NA,NA
CASSASRDRKQGYGYTF,TGTGCCAGCAGCGCGTCCCGGGACAGGAAACAGGGCTATGGCTACACCTTC,TRBV9,TRBJ1-2,NA,TRBD1
CASSLDVGVDSYEQYF,TGTGCCAGCAGCTTGGATGTTGGGGTTGACTCCTACGAGCAGTACTTC,TRBV5-5,TRBJ2-7,NA,NA
CASSIVWVPGAYNEQFF,TGTGCCAGTAGTATAGTGTGGGTACCAGGGGCCTACAATGAGCAGTTCTTC,TRBV19,TRBJ2-1,NA,NA
CASSFRDGNTYEQYF,TGCGCCAGCAGCTTCCGGGACGGGAACACCTACGAGCAGTACTTC,TRBV5-1,TRBJ2-7,NA,NA
CASSSGRGEAYGYTF,TGTGCCAGCAGCTCTGGGAGGGGGGAGGCCTATGGCTACACCTTC,TRBV7-6,TRBJ1-2,once,NA
CASSLLGQINEQFF,TGTGCCAGCAGTCTACTAGGACAGATCAATGAGCAGTTCTTC,TRBV27,TRBJ2-1,NA,NA
CASSADEGWASEQFF,TGTGCCAGCAGCGCCGATGAGGGGTGGGCGAGTGAGCAGTTCTTC,TRBV7-9,TRBJ2-1,NA,NA
CASSLPRTGLNTEAFF,TGTGCCAGCAGCTTACCCCGGACAGGACTGAACACTGAAGCTTTCTTT,TRBV13,TRBJ1-1,NA,TRBD1
CASSATGASNQPQHF,TGTGCCAGCAGTGCGACAGGAGCTAGCAATCAGCCCCAGCATTTT,TRBV2,TRBJ1-5,once,NA
CASSHRQGASYEQYF,TGCGCCAGCAGTCACCGACAGGGTGCCTCCTACGAGCAGTACTTC,TRBV23-1,TRBJ2-7,NA,TRBD1
CASSLGQGTTDTQYF,TGTGCCAGCAGCTTGGGGCAGGGGACGACAGATACGCAGTATTTT,TRBV7-9,TRBJ2-3,NA,NA
CASSSPGQGLEQYF,TGTGCCAGCAGTTCGCCGGGACAGGGCCTCGAGCAGTACTTC,TRBV28,TRBJ2-7,NA,TRBD1
CASSVNKREDYTGELFF,TGTGCCAGCAGCGTCAACAAGCGGGAGGATTACACCGGGGAGCTGTTTTTT,TRBV9,TRBJ2-2,NA,TRBD2
CASSWSPGELFF,TGTGCCAGCAGCTGGAGTCCCGGGGAGCTGTTTTTT,TRBV7-6,TRBJ2-2,NA,NA
CASSQDGGYGYTF,TGTGCCAGCAGCCAAGACGGAGGTTATGGCTACACCTTC,TRBV14,TRBJ1-2,NA,NA
CASSIEGTGNYEQYF,TGTGCCAGTAGTATTGAGGGGACAGGCAACTACGAGCAGTACTTC,TRBV19,TRBJ2-7,few,TRBD1
CASSLGSGVGTDTQYF,TGTGCCAGCAGCTTAGGATCGGGAGTGGGGACAGATACGCAGTATTTT,TRBV7-2,TRBJ2-3,NA,NA
CASSPLNRQEQETQYF,TGTGCCAGCAGCCCCTTAAACCGACAGGAACAAGAGACCCAGTACTTC,TRBV11-2,TRBJ2-5,NA,NA